The T cell receptor (beta chain) under discussion was sequenced for a study of cytomegalovirus exposure and HLA in healthy donors (dated by TCRdb to 2016 to 2017). About the study as a whole: An earlier analysis of approximately 600 of the donors reported approximately 290 Gb of sequence data and 120 million or so unique TCR beta sequences from roughly 180 million T cells. An early release covering roughly 600 HLA-typed donors comprised approximately 290 gigabases of sequencing data and 85 million or so unique TCR sequences. To study patterns of TCR occurrence, a later analysis re-analyzed previously published TCR beta repertoires from just over 650 donors and added high-resolution HLA genotyping. The aim of the study was to test whether cataloging public T cell receptors could identify signatures of past pathogen exposure. In the later analysis, no new phenotypic data were used to find candidate immune exposures; instead, reliance was placed on TCR beta sequences and their occurrence across donors. All discovery cohort repertoires had been generated using a single sequencing platform. A later genetic analysis took genome-wide SNP genotypes for 398 of the 666 donors and used that subset as a discovery cohort. Among the roughly 400 genotyped donors, more than 70% belonged to the genetic ancestry cluster associated with self-reported Caucasian donors. A separate validation cohort of 90 to 150 different subjects was used in addition to the approximately 610-subject first cohort. The number of typed donors differed by locus: about 629-640 for A, B, C, DRB1 and DQB1; some 500 for DQA1; fewer than 610 for DPA1; and about 470 for DPB1. HLA typing covered class I and class II loci at four-digit resolution. To decide whether each TCR beta V gene segment behaved as functional or pseudogenic, an earlier analysis of 587 of the donors relied on high-throughput TCR beta sequencing. Four or five DR-DQ haplotypes were handled as single units for association and clustering, since linkage in the cohort was strong. The study profiled the T cell repertoires of 550 to 700 subjects by immunosequencing and related them to cytomegalovirus serostatus. Alongside the repertoire data, information on donor age, sex, ethnicity and CMV serostatus was compiled. Across 300 to 500 genotyped donors of the cohort, an average of about 240,000 unique TCR beta nucleotide sequences per donor were sequenced, and roughly 18% of those sequences were non-productive. To predict cytomegalovirus infection status, the study brought together high-throughput TCR immunosequencing, statistical association of individual TCRs with disease status, and machine learning. The paper as a whole reports these results and caveats: Sequencing depth was assumed to be roughly uniform across donors in the presence/absence analyses, though that assumption may not hold. A total of roughly 160 TCR beta chains were listed by the study as associated with cytomegalovirus. Only TCR beta chains were sequenced in this cohort, and the absence of alpha or paired-chain data limited detectable features. A further reported finding was that TCR beta sequences accurately predicted the HLA-A and HLA-B alleles for most subjects in the first cohort. The authors suggested that the approach could potentially be extended to other disease states and immunological phenotypes. Because the 87-base-pair reads could not distinguish some IMGT-functional V segments, including TRBV6-2 and TRBV6-3, those segments were excluded. In a later analysis, HLA-associated TCR beta chains were found to be more clonally expanded and to have lower generation probabilities than equally common non-associated chains. When HLA alleles, especially DR and DQ, strongly co-occurred, TCR associations were difficult to assign to individual alleles. In a later genetic analysis, fewer N-insertions in productive TCRs were reported among donors in an Asian-associated ancestry cluster than the approximately 670-donor mean. Immune exposure information for the cohort was limited to CMV serostatus. An earlier analysis of approximately 500 of the donors showed that most TCR beta V segments appeared in productive rearrangements either about 87% or about 30% of the time, which broadly matched IMGT annotations. The classifier was reported to diagnose cytomegalovirus status with high specificity and sensitivity in both the original cohort and the validation cohort. An association between a missense DCLRE1C variant and V-gene and J-gene trimming of TCR beta chains was found in a later genetic analysis and replicated in an independent cohort. In a later analysis, TCR association rates were found to vary across HLA loci, with the most associated TCRs seen for DRB1 alleles and the fewest for HLA-C alleles. The earlier analysis of almost 600 of the donors excluded about 16 rarely observed V segments, including chromosome 9 orphons, because counts were too low. Because HLA typing was unavailable for some donors at each locus, only the typed subset was used in association tests. A cluster of highly shared sequence variants was judged likely to represent a technical artifact of the sequencing pipeline. According to a later analysis, most CMV-associated TCR beta chains appeared to be HLA-restricted, and the HLA associations seemed to be driven largely by CMV exposure. A later analysis associated 15,000 to 20,000 TCR beta sequences with specific HLA alleles at a false discovery rate of 0.05. Most TCR sequences were seen in very few donors, while some public TCRs were found in many individuals. Linkage disequilibrium might explain the correlated functional status among segregating V segments, but an unknown experimental factor could not be excluded. In a later analysis, several top co-occurrence clusters were reported to appear linked to parvovirus B19, influenza, CMV and Epstein-Barr virus. A few of the identified cytomegalovirus-associated TCR beta chains were confirmed in vitro to be specific for cytomegalovirus antigens.

In total, about 650 healthy bone marrow donors made up the cohort. Cohort members were all nominally healthy when sampled, although unrecorded immune exposures were likely present. The donor tested CMV seropositive and was one of the 289 seropositive cohort members. Each donor provided a peripheral blood sample, and peripheral blood mononuclear cells were used for TCR beta sequencing. Genomic DNA extraction from the blood cell samples was performed with the Qiagen DNeasy Blood Extraction Kit. Libraries were built with the immunoSEQ multiplex PCR assay. A mixture of 60 forward primers for TCR Vbeta segments and 13 reverse primers for TCR Jbeta segments was used in the multiplex PCR. The CDR3 region of rearranged TCR beta genes was amplified from genomic DNA by a multiplex PCR assay. The amplified TCR beta libraries were sequenced on the Illumina HiSeq System as 87-base-pair reads. On the study's bioinformatics: In a later analysis, some 80 million unique TCR beta chains were counted across the approximately 640 repertoires, and approximately 11 million of these chains were shared by at least two donors. Raw reads were error-corrected and collapsed into unique sequences by a nearest-neighbor algorithm in which closely related sequences were merged to remove PCR and sequencing errors. To assign V, D and J gene segments, CDR3 sequences were aligned to IMGT reference sequences. Each retained sequence needed at least a six-nucleotide match to both a V gene segment and a J gene segment. Rearrangements were called productive when the CDR3 lacked stop codons and stayed in frame with V and J; all others were non-productive. Following IMGT convention, CDR3 was defined as the stretch from the second conserved V-encoded cysteine up to the conserved J-encoded phenylalanine. The earlier analysis of about 560 of the donors excluded any sequence lacking an unambiguous match to a single V gene segment. In an earlier analysis of 450 to 700 of the donors, V segments were called functional above 56.7% productive rearrangements and were called segregating when the between-donor standard deviation exceeded 5%. A statistical classification framework was built to diagnose cytomegalovirus status from the catalog of TCR beta chain sequences. In a later analysis, TCR nucleotide sequences were compared against IMGT/GENE-DB human TR gene sequences so that V and J genes could be assigned. A later analysis assigned CDR3 sequences and most-parsimonious VDJ recombination scenarios with the TCRdist pipeline. A later analysis defined each TCR beta chain by its CDR3 amino acid sequence plus V-gene family, and excluded reads lacking a unique V-gene family. To address suspected cross-contamination and a sequencing artifact, a later analysis removed roughly 640 highly shared, low-generation-probability nucleotide sequences. A later analysis calculated a clonal expansion index for each public chain from normalized within-repertoire ranks of inferred template counts. In a later analysis, generation probabilities were computed using a VDJ recombination model fitted to out-of-frame rearrangements, and the results were checked against IGoR. In a later analysis, TCR-TCR, TCR-HLA and TCR-CMV co-occurrence was scored with hypergeometric tests, and a repertoire-size bias correction was applied to TCR pairs. To estimate false discovery rates, a later analysis permuted the HLA or CMV assignments 20 times. In a later analysis, co-occurring TCRs were grouped using DBSCAN, with TCRdist sequence similarity added in when clustering inside HLA-allele-positive subsets. Repertoires with fewer than 30,000 or more than 120,000 public chains were left out of co-occurrence clustering, as were about five repertoires with anomalous nucleotide sharing. TCRdb mirrors the immuneACCESS table, restricted to in-frame sequences. Some clones are absent from its copies; in checked studies, under half trace to an unresolved V gene, and the reason for the others is unknown. Clone size and V and J calls were adopted from that table, with D and trimming inferred from the DNA. The sample data list about 160,000 clones, and approximately 82% of these were observed just once. The ten largest clonotypes hold 8% to 10% of the sample.

CDR1 and CDR2, per the germline V gene, are SGHAT and FQNNGV. From the cysteine up to the phenylalanine, the CDR3 has a length of 14 residues. Kept here is only the CDR3 DNA, which spans 42 bases and is read in frame from base 1. V is shortened by 5 bases, J by 7 bases, and the region joining them spans 14 bases. Note on this clone: The clone's antigen remains unknown. No much larger clonotype is one base removed from it; base qualities were not supplied.

The material sequenced was PBMCs. The chain joins TRBV11-2 to TRBJ2-2; TRBD1 might be the D gene, on 6 matching bases. This sequence originates from a male donor in good health and CMV-seropositive. The CDR3 has the sequence CASSRQDRNGELFF. The DNA sequence is given as TGTGCCAGCAGCAGACAGGACCGGAACGGGGAGCTGTTTTTT.